These 25 T cell receptor beta chains were sequenced from one sample in a study of cytomegalovirus exposure and HLA in healthy donors (dated 2017 in TCRdb). Library construction relied on the immunoSEQ multiplex PCR assay. For the multiplex PCR, a mixture combining 60 forward primers for TCR Vbeta segments and 13 reverse primers for TCR Jbeta segments was used. The table comes from immuneACCESS by way of TCRdb, which keeps in-frame sequences with V and J called. Part of the clones is missing from these tables; in studies checked, under half for an unresolved V gene and the rest for unknown reasons. This sample lists 99,000 or so clones; about 79% were detected once. 5% to 6.5% of the sample comes from the top ten. Input material: PBMCs. These receptors all stem from a man aged 55-75 years in good health and CMV-seropositive.

This clone was seen a few times. The V call is TRBV18, the J call TRBJ1-4; no firm D call. Trimming shortened V by 5 bases and J by 7 bases, and 11 bases separated the two germline ends. From germline, CDR1 is KGHSH and CDR2 LQKENI. The CDR3 runs to 13 residues. Here the CDR3 reads CASSMGSTEKLFF. The CDR3 coding sequence is TGTGCCAGCTCAATGGGCAGCACTGAAAAACTGTTTTTT.

The V call is TRBV15, the J call TRBJ2-3, with 10 bases fitting TRBD2. The length of the CDR3 is 18 residues. Germline CDR1 and CDR2: LNHNV and YYDKDF (reference sequence). The junction had 8 bases not matched to a gene; V was cut back by 1 base and J by 1 base. The CDR3 sequence: CATSRAHLLAGRTDTQYF. The CDR3 DNA is TGTGCCACCAGCAGAGCCCATCTACTAGCGGGACGCACAGATACGCAGTATTTT. The full variable domain, in which reference TRBV15 and TRBJ2-3 provide the parts outside the CDR3, is DAMVIQNPRYQVTQFGKPVTLSCSQTLNHNVMYWYQQKSSQAPKLLFHYYDKDFNNEADTPDNFQSRRPNTSFCFLDIRSPGLGDTAMYLCATSRAHLLAGRTDTQYFGPGTRLTVL.

V usage is TRBV5-1 and J usage is TRBJ2-3; the D is unclear. CDR1 is SGHRS, CDR2 YFSETQ, per germline. The length of the CDR3 is 14 residues. Trimming shortened V by 4 bases and J by 1 base, and 10 bases separated the two germline ends. CDR3 sequence: CASSIQAGTDTQYF. CDR3 DNA sequence: TGCGCCAGCAGCATCCAGGCTGGCACAGATACGCAGTATTTT.

V and J are TRBV12-5 and TRBJ2-7; D uncertain. V was clipped by 6 bases and J by 5 bases, with 5 bases between them. This CDR3 is 10 amino acids long. The germline V gene encodes CDR1 LGHNT and CDR2 FRNRAP. The CDR3 protein is CASGYHEQYF. The CDR3 coding sequence is TGTGCTAGTGGCTATCACGAGCAGTACTTC.

The V gene is TRBV5-4, the J gene TRBJ1-6; 7 nucleotides agree with TRBD1. The J segment lost 5 bases and the V segment lost 3 bases, leaving 5 bases of the junction unmatched. The germline V gene has CDR1 SGHNT and CDR2 YYREEE (reference sequence). The CDR3 totals 15 residues. CDR3 residues: CASSSPTGNNSPLHF. The CDR3 nucleotides are TGTGCCAGCAGCTCCCCGACAGGGAATAATTCACCCCTCCACTTT.

The CDR3 reads CASSSSEVTGTEAFF. In nucleotides, the CDR3 is TGTGCCAGCTCATCCTCCGAGGTGACGGGGACTGAAGCTTTCTTT. This chain links TRBV18 with TRBJ1-1; no clear D. This CDR3 region has 15 residues. Trimming took 5 bases from V and 5 from J, leaving 18 bases between them. Germline V lookup: CDR1 KGHSH, CDR2 LQKENI.

CDR3 protein: CASSAGTYLYEQYF. CDR3 coding DNA: TGTGCCAGCAGTGCCGGGACTTATTTGTACGAGCAGTACTTC. V is TRBV5-4 and J is TRBJ2-7; TRBD2 might be the D (6 bases). Germline V gene data show CDR1 as SGHNT and CDR2 as YYREEE (reference sequence). The CDR3 covers 14 residues. V was pared by 5 bases and J by 4 bases, with 16 bases between. Complete variable domain (other parts from reference TRBV5-4 and TRBJ2-7): ETGVTQSPTHLIKTRGQQVTLRCSSQSGHNTVSWYQQALGQGPQFIFQYYREEENGRGNFPPRFSGLQFPNYSSELNVNALELDDSALYLCASSAGTYLYEQYFGPGTRLTVT.

CDR3 nucleotides: TGTGCCAGCAGCTTGGGGGGGGGCCGGGATTATACGCAGTATTTT. It yields the protein CASSLGGGRDYTQYF. The gene calls are TRBV5-4 and TRBJ2-3; the D gene is possibly TRBD2 (7 bases). The CDR3 totals 15 residues. Trimming removed 0 bases from V and 7 bases from J, with 15 bases in between. CDR1 is SGHNT, CDR2 YYREEE, per germline (reference sequence).

This clone was observed a few times. The V call is TRBV30, the J call TRBJ1-1; 7 nucleotides match TRBD1. The CDR3 is 12 amino acids. With 0 bases clipped from V and 9 bases from J, the junction kept 4 bases outside the gene matches. Germline values: CDR1 GTSNPN, CDR2 SVGIG (reference sequence). CDR3 sequence: CAWSVQGWKAFF. In nucleotides, the CDR3 is TGTGCCTGGAGTGTACAGGGGTGGAAAGCTTTCTTT.

The gene calls are TRBV7-8 and TRBJ1-1; a possible D gene is TRBD1 (5 bases). This CDR3 region has 14 residues. CDR1 and CDR2 from the germline V gene are SGHVS and FQNEAQ. V was clipped by 5 bases and J by 5 bases, with 15 bases between them. CDR3 in DNA: TGTGCCAGCAGCATACAGGAGCTGGGGACTGAAGCTTTCTTT. Encoded protein: CASSIQELGTEAFF.

The chain is built from TRBV7-2 and TRBJ2-7; tentative D call: TRBD1 (8 bases). Trimming pared 8 bases from V and 0 bases from J, leaving 14 bases between. Germline V lookup: CDR1 SGHTA, CDR2 FQGNSA. CDR3 length: 14 residues. The CDR3 bases are TGTGCCAGCCACAGGGGGGGGGCCTCCTACGAGCAGTACTTC. Amino acids: CASHRGGASYEQYF.

The V gene is TRBV18, the J gene TRBJ1-6, with 10 positions matching TRBD1. J was trimmed by 14 bases and V by 3 bases; bases with no gene match: 13. Germline CDR1 is KGHSH and CDR2 is LQKENI. The CDR3 totals 16 residues. CDR3 in DNA: TGTGCCAGCTCACCCGCCGGAGGGACAGGGGCAAAGGCCCTCCACTTT. It codes for CASSPAGGTGAKALHF.

The J gene is TRBJ1-1, the V gene TRBV27; weak D call: TRBD1 (5 bases). This CDR3 spans 14 amino acids. The V gene lost 2 bases and the J gene lost 0 bases, with 7 bases spanning the gap. Per germline, CDR1 MNHEY and CDR2 SMNVEV (reference sequence). The CDR3 sequence: CASSLRQMNTEAFF. DNA for the CDR3: TGTGCCAGCAGTTTAAGACAGATGAACACTGAAGCTTTCTTT.

V is TRBV6-5 and J is TRBJ1-2, with D perhaps matching TRBD1 (5 bases). Trimming pared 0 bases from V and 7 bases from J, leaving 9 bases between. Germline CDR1 is MNHEY and CDR2 is SVGAGI. This CDR3 is built from 13 residues. The CDR3: CASSYSEGVGYTF. CDR3 in DNA: TGTGCCAGCAGTTACTCGGAAGGGGTTGGCTACACCTTC.

The chain recombines TRBV6-5 with TRBJ1-4, with 8 bases fitting TRBD1. This CDR3 has 14 residues. Germline CDR1 MNHEY, CDR2 SVGAGI. The junction had 5 bases not matched to a gene; V was cut back by 5 bases and J by 6 bases. The CDR3 here is CASSDRGLDEKLFF. CDR3 DNA sequence: TGTGCCAGCAGTGACAGGGGCTTAGATGAAAAACTGTTTTTT.

This clone was detected only a few times. The J gene is TRBJ2-7, the V gene TRBV6-5; possibly TRBD2 for D (5 bases). Germline V lookup: CDR1 MNHEY, CDR2 SVGAGI. This CDR3 is 15 amino acids long. Trimming stripped 0 bases from V and 6 bases from J, with 15 bases between. The CDR3 region has the DNA TGTGCCAGCAGTTACTCGAGCAGCGGCCCTATCGAGCAGTACTTC. Translated, it gives CASSYSSSGPIEQYF.

V is TRBV6-5 and J is TRBJ1-1, with D perhaps TRBD1 (6 bases). Germline V gives CDR1 MNHEY, CDR2 SVGAGI. This CDR3 is built from 15 residues. The germline V and J ends were trimmed by 5 bases and 2 bases, with 15 bases remaining between them. The DNA of the CDR3 is TGTGCCAGCAGTACCTGGACAGCTATCAACACTGAAGCTTTCTTT. Protein: CASSTWTAINTEAFF.

This clone has only one observation. The chain couples TRBV7-3 to TRBJ1-6; 8 nucleotides line up with TRBD1. Germline CDR1 and CDR2: SGHTA and FQGTGA. The ends lost 4 bases at V and 10 bases at J; junction bases unmatched: 6. The CDR3 covers 14 residues. CDR3 residues: CASSSGQGQSPLHF. The CDR3, as DNA: TGTGCCAGCAGCTCAGGACAGGGACAGTCACCCCTCCACTTT. Full variable domain (outside the CDR3, taken from reference TRBV7-3 and TRBJ1-6): GAGVSQTPSNKVTEKGKYVELRCDPISGHTALYWYRQSLGQGPEFLIYFQGTGAADDSGLPNDRFFAVRPEGSVSTLKIQRTERGDSAVYLCASSSGQGQSPLHFGNGTRLTVT.

V and J are TRBV29-1 and TRBJ2-7; TRBD2 matches at 8 bases. Germline V gives CDR1 SQVTM, CDR2 ANQGSEA. The CDR3 totals 14 residues. The J segment lost 0 bases and the V segment lost 6 bases, leaving 7 bases of the junction unmatched. The CDR3 sequence: CSVHSGESSYEQYF. The CDR3, as DNA: TGCAGCGTCCATAGCGGGGAGAGCTCCTACGAGCAGTACTTC.

This chain uses TRBV7-8 with TRBJ2-5; D is unclear. Trimming pared 1 base from V and 5 bases from J, leaving 11 bases between. This CDR3 region has 14 residues. Germline V CDR1 and CDR2: SGHVS, FQNEAQ. The CDR3 DNA sequence: TGTGCCAGCAGCTTAGGAGCTGCTCGGGAGACCCAGTACTTC. Its protein product is CASSLGAARETQYF.

The chain recombines TRBV13 with TRBJ2-2; tentative D call: TRBD2 (5 bases). The CDR3 is made up of 15 amino acids. Trimming took off 2 bases at V and 5 bases at J, with 12 bases between the two ends. Germline V gives CDR1 PRHDT, CDR2 FYEKMQ (reference sequence). The CDR3 DNA follows: TGTGCCAGCAGCTTATTTACTAGACGGACCGGGGAGCTGTTTTTT. As protein: CASSLFTRRTGELFF.

V and J are TRBV9 and TRBJ2-2; 8 nucleotides line up with TRBD1. The germline V gene has CDR1 SGDLS and CDR2 YYNGEE. This CDR3 has 15 residues. The V and J ends lost 3 bases and 1 base, in that order; junction bases with no gene match: 2. The CDR3 protein is CASSGGTGNTGELFF. The CDR3 nucleotides are TGTGCCAGCAGCGGTGGGACAGGGAACACCGGGGAGCTGTTTTTT. Together with reference TRBV9 and TRBJ2-2, the CDR3 gives the full variable domain: DSGVTQTPKHLITATGQRVTLRCSPRSGDLSVYWYQQSLDQGLQFLIQYYNGEERAKGNILERFSAQQFPDLHSELNLSSLELGDSALYFCASSGGTGNTGELFFGEGSRLTVL.

The chain links TRBV4-1 to TRBJ2-5; 15 bases match TRBD2. CDR1 and CDR2 from the germline V gene are MGHRA and YSYEKL. V trimming: 4 bases; J trimming: 2 bases; junction bases outside the gene matches: 8. The CDR3 covers 18 residues. CDR3 sequence (DNA): TGCGCCAGCAGCCTCATTCACGGGACTAGCGGGGGGCAAGAGACCCAGTACTTC. This sequence encodes CASSLIHGTSGGQETQYF.

The V call is TRBV2, the J call TRBJ2-5; no clear D. Germline V lookup: CDR1 SNHLY, CDR2 FYNNEI. Deletions cut 2 bases from V and 7 bases from J, with 11 bases between. CDR3 length: 13 residues. Here the CDR3 DNA reads TGTGCCAGCAGTGAATCCCCCCTAGGGACCCAGTACTTC. It specifies CASSESPLGTQYF.

The chain joins TRBV7-2 to TRBJ2-7; D possibly corresponds to TRBD2 (7 bases). The CDR3 extends over 16 amino acids. The V gene's germline CDR1 is SGHTA and CDR2 FQGNSA. V was pared by 0 bases and J by 3 bases, with 15 bases between. CDR3 in amino acids: CASSLAPGGHIYEQYF. CDR3 DNA sequence: TGTGCCAGCAGCTTAGCGCCGGGGGGACACATCTACGAGCAGTACTTC.